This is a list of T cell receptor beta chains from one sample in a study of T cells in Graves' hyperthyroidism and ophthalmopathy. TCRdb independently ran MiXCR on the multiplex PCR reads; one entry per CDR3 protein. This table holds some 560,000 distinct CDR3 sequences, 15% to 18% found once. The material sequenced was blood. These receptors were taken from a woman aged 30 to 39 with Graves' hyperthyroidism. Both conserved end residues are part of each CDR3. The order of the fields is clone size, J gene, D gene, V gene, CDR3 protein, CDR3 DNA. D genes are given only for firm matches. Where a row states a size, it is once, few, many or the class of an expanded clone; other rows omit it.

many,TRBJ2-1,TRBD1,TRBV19,CASSIGGGRQRGNEQFF,TGTGCCAGTAGTATAGGAGGGGGCCGACAGCGAGGCAATGAGCAGTTCTTC
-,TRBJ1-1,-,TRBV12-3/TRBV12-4,CASSFEGGTNTEAFF,TGTGCCAGCAGTTTTGAGGGCGGAACGAACACTGAAGCTTTCTTT
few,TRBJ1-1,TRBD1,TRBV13,CASSLTLGTGDNEAFF,TGTGCCAGCAGCCTAACTCTCGGGACAGGGGATAATGAAGCTTTCTTT
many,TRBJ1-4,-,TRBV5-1,CASSAQGKSGEKLFF,TGCGCCAGCAGCGCCCAGGGAAAGTCGGGTGAAAAACTGTTTTTT
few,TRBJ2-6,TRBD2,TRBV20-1,CSAPAPREAGANVLTF,TGCAGTGCCCCAGCCCCCCGGGAGGCTGGGGCCAACGTCCTGACTTTC
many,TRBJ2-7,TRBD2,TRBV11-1,CASSSPAASGYEQYF,TGTGCCAGCAGCTCACCTGCGGCTAGCGGCTACGAGCAGTACTTC
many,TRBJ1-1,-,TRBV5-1,CASSQRVGNTEAFF,TGCGCCAGCAGCCAAAGGGTTGGGAACACTGAAGCTTTCTTT
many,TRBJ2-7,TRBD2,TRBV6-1,CASSDSGRAYEQYF,TGTGCCAGCAGTGACAGCGGGAGGGCCTACGAGCAGTACTTC
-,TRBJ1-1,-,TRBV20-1,CSARSSAWANTEAFF,TGCAGTGCTAGAAGTAGTGCATGGGCGAACACTGAAGCTTTCTTT
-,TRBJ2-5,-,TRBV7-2,CASSFTRRETQYF,TGTGCCAGCAGCTTCACACGGCGAGAGACCCAGTACTTC
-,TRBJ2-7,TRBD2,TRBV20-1,CSAIGGTSGRGGDEQYF,TGCAGTGCCATAGGTGGGACTAGCGGGAGGGGTGGTGATGAGCAGTACTTC
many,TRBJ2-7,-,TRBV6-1,CASTTNYEQYF,TGTGCCAGCACCACTAACTACGAGCAGTACTTC
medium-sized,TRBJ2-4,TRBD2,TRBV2,CASMGGLAGDENIQYF,TGTGCCAGCATGGGTGGGCTAGCGGGAGATGAAAACATTCAGTACTTC
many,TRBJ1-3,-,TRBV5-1,CASSPGTSGNTIYF,TGCGCCAGCAGCCCGGGGACATCCGGAAACACCATATATTTT
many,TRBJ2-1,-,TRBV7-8,CASSWDQRSEQFF,TGTGCCAGCAGCTGGGACCAACGGTCTGAGCAGTTCTTC
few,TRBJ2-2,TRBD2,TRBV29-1,CSVGLANVRELFF,TGCAGCGTTGGACTAGCAAACGTTCGGGAGCTGTTTTTT
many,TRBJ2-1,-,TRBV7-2,CATASVASYNEQFF,TGTGCCACAGCGTCGGTGGCCTCCTACAATGAGCAGTTCTTC
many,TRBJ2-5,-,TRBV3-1,CASSQDRYF,TGTGCCAGCAGCCAAGATCGGTACTTC
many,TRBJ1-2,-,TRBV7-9,CASSLAGGVYGYTF,TGTGCCAGCAGCTTAGCTGGGGGAGTCTATGGCTACACCTTC
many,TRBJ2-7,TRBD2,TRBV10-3,CASRLAWSDEQYF,TGTGCCAGCAGACTAGCGTGGTCCGACGAGCAGTACTTC
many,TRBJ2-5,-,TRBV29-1,CSVGYQETQYF,TGCAGCGTTGGGTACCAAGAGACCCAGTACTTC
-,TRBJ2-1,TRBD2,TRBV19,CASSITLGLGYNEQFF,TGTGCCAGTAGTATAACCCTGGGACTAGGTTACAATGAGCAGTTCTTC
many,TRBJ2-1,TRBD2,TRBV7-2,CASRPRGVGEQFF,TGTGCCAGCAGGCCCCGGGGGGTCGGTGAGCAGTTCTTC
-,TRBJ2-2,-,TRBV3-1,CPSSQDLAGGRNTGELFF,TGTCCCAGCAGCCAAGATCTTGCTGGAGGTCGCAACACCGGGGAGCTGTTTTTT
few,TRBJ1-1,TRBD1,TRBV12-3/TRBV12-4,CASSWGRTGERDTEAFF,TGTGCCAGCAGTTGGGGGAGGACAGGGGAACGGGACACTGAAGCTTTCTTT
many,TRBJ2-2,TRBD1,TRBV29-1,CSVEGTGGAGAGELFF,TGCAGCGTTGAGGGGACAGGGGGCGCCGGTGCCGGGGAGCTGTTTTTT
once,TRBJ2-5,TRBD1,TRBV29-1,CSVPRTGPGAQYF,TGCAGCGTCCCGAGGACAGGGCCTGGAGCCCAGTACTTC
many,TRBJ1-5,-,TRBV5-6,CASSLGLYSNQPQHF,TGTGCCAGCAGCTTGGGCCTTTATAGCAATCAGCCCCAGCATTTT
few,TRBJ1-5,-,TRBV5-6,CASSFGGTMGQPQHF,TGTGCCAGCAGCTTTGGAGGGACCATGGGTCAGCCCCAGCATTTT